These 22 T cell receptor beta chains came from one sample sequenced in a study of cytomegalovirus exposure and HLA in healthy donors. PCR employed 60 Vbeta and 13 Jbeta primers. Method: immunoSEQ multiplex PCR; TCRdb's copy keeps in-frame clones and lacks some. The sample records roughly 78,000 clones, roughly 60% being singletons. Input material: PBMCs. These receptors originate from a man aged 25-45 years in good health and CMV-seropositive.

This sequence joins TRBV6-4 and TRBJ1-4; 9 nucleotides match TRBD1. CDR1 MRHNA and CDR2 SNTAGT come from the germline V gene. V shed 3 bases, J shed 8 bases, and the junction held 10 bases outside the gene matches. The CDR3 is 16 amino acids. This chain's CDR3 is CASSESVGTGLEKLFF. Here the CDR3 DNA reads TGTGCCAGCAGTGAAAGCGTGGGGACAGGGTTGGAAAAACTGTTTTTT.

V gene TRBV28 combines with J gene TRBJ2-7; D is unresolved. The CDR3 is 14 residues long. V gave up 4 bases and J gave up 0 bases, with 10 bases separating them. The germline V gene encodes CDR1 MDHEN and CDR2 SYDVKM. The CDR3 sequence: CASSSTVRSYEQYF. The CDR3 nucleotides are TGTGCCAGCAGTTCTACGGTCCGCTCCTACGAGCAGTACTTC.

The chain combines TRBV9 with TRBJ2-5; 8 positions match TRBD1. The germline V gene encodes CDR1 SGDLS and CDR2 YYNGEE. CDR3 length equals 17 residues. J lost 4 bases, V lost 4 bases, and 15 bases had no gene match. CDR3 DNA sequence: TGTGCCAGCAGCATAGGTAGACAGGGGCGGTTTCGAGAGACCCAGTACTTC. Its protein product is CASSIGRQGRFRETQYF. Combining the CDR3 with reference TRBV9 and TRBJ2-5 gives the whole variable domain DSGVTQTPKHLITATGQRVTLRCSPRSGDLSVYWYQQSLDQGLQFLIQYYNGEERAKGNILERFSAQQFPDLHSELNLSSLELGDSALYFCASSIGRQGRFRETQYFGPGTRLLVL.

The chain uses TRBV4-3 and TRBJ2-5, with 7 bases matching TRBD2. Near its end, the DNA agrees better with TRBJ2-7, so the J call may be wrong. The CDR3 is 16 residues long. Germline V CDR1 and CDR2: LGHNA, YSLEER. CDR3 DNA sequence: TGCGCCAGCAGCCAAGAAGTCACCGCGGGAGACTACGAGCAGTACTTC. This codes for CASSQEVTAGDYEQYF.

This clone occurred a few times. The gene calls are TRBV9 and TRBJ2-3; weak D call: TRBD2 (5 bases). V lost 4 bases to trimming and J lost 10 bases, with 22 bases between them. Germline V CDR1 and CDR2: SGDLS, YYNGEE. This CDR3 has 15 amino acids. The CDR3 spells CASSLPDEGELSQYF. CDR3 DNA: TGTGCCAGCAGCCTACCCGACGAGGGCGAACTCTCGCAGTATTTT.

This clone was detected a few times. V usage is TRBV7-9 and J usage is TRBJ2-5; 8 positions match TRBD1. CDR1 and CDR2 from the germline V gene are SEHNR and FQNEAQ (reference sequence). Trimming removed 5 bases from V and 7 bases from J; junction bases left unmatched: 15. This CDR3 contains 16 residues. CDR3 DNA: TGTGCCAGCAGCACAGAGGACAGGGAGAGGCGTAGGACCCAGTACTTC. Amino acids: CASSTEDRERRRTQYF. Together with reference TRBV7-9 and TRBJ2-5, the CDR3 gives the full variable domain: DTGVSQNPRHKITKRGQNVTFRCDPISEHNRLYWYRQTLGQGPEFLTYFQNEAQLEKSRLLSDRFSAERPKGSFSTLEIQRTEQGDSAMYLCASSTEDRERRRTQYFGPGTRLLVL.

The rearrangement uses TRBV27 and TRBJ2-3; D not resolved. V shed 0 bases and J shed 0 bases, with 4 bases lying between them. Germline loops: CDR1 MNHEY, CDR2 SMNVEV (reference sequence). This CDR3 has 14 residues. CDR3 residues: CASSLSSSTDTQYF. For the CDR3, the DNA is TGTGCCAGCAGTTTATCCAGTAGCACAGATACGCAGTATTTT.

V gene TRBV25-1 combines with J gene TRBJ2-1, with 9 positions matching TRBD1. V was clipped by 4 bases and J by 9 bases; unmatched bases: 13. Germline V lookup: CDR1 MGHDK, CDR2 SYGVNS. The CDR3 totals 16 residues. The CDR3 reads CASSGKPGQGFSEQFF. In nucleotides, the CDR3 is TGTGCCAGCAGTGGTAAACCGGGACAGGGTTTTAGTGAGCAGTTCTTC.

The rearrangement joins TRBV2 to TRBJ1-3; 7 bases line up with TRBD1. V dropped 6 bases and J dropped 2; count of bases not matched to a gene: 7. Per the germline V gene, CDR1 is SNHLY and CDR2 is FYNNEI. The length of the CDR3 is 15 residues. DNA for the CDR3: TGTGCCAGCAGGTCGGGACAGTACACTGGAAACACCATATATTTT. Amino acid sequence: CASRSGQYTGNTIYF.

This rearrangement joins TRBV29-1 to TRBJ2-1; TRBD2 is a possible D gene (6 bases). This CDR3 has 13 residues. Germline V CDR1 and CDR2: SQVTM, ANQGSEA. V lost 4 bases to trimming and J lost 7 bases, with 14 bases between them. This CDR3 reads CSVVTGGGNEQFF. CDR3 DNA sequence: TGCAGCGTTGTAACGGGTGGGGGGAATGAGCAGTTCTTC.

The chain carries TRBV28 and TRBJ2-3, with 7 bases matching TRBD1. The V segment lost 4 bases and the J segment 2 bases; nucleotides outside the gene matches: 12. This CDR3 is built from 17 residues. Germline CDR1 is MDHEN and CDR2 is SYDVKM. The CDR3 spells CASSSLPGQEFTDTQYF. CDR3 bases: TGTGCCAGCAGTTCCCTCCCAGGACAGGAGTTCACAGATACGCAGTATTTT.

The CDR3 bases are TGTGCCAGCAGCTTAACTACGTTGGGGAGAGAGACCCAGTACTTC. Its translation is CASSLTTLGRETQYF. The J gene is TRBJ2-5, the V gene TRBV11-3; D might be TRBD2 (5 bases). From germline, CDR1 is SGHNT and CDR2 YENEEA. The CDR3 extends over 15 amino acids. V gave up 2 bases and J gave up 4 bases, with 14 bases separating them.

DNA of the CDR3: TGTGCCAGCACCCCAAAGTCGCCGGAGCGTCAAGAGACCCAGTACTTC. Its translation: CASTPKSPERQETQYF. This rearrangement joins TRBV11-2 to TRBJ2-5; D remains unclear. CDR1 is SGHAT and CDR2 is FQNNGV in the germline V gene. This CDR3 has 16 amino acids. V was trimmed by 7 bases and J by 2 bases, leaving 20 bases between them.

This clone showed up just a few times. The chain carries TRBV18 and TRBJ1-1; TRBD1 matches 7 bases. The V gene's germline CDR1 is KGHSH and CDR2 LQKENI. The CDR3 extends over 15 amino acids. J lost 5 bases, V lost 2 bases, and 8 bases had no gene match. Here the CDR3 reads CASSPTTTGETEAFF. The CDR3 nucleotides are TGTGCCAGCTCACCAACTACCACAGGGGAGACTGAAGCTTTCTTT.

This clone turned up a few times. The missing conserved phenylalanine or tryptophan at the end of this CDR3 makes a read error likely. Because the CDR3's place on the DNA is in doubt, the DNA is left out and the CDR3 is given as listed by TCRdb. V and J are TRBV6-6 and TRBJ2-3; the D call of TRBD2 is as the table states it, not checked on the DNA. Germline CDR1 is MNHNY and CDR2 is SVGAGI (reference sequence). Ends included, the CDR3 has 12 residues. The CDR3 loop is CASSPTSGTTGV.

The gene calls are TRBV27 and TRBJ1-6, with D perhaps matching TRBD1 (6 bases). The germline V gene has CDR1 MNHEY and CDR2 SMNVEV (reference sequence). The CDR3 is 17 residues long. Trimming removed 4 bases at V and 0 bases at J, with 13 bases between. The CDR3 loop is CASSSATGSSYNSPLHF. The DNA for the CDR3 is TGTGCCAGCAGTTCAGCCACAGGGAGCTCCTATAATTCACCCCTCCACTTT.

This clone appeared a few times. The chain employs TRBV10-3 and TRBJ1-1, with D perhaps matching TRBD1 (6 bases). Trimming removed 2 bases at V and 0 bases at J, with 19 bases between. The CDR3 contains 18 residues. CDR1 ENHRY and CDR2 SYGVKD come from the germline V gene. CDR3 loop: CAISEPIRDTGMNTEAFF. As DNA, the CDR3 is TGTGCCATCAGTGAGCCTATCCGGGACACAGGCATGAACACTGAAGCTTTCTTT.

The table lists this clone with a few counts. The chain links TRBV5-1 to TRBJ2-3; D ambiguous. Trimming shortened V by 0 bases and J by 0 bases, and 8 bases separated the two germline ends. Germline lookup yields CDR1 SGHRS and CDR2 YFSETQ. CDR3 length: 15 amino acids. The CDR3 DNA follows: TGCGCCAGCAGCTTGGAACATACAAGCACAGATACGCAGTATTTT. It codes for CASSLEHTSTDTQYF.

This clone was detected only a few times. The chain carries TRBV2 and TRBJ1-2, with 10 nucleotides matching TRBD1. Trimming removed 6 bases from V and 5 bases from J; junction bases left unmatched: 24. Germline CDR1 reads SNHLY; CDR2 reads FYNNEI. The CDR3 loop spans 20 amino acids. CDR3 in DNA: TGTGCCAGCAGAGACATCCCGGGACAGGGGAGGTCCAATTTACTTTATGGCTACACCTTC. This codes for CASRDIPGQGRSNLLYGYTF.

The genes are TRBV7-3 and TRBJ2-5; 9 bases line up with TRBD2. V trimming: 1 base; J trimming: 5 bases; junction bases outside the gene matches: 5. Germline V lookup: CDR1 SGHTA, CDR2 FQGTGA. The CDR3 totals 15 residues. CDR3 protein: CASSLSGGASETQYF. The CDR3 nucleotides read TGTGCCAGCAGCTTAAGCGGGGGGGCCAGTGAGACCCAGTACTTC.

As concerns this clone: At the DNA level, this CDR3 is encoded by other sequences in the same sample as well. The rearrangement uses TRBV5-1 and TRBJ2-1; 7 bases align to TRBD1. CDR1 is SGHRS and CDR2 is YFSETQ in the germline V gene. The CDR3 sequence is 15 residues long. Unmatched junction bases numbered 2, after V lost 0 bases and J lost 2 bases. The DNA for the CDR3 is TGCGCCAGCAGCTTGGCTCAGGGGGCCTACAATGAGCAGTTCTTC. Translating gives CASSLAQGAYNEQFF. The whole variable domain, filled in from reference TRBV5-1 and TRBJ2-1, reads KAGVTQTPRYLIKTRGQQVTLSCSPISGHRSVSWYQQTPGQGLQFLFEYFSETQRNKGNFPGRFSGRQFSNSRSEMNVSTLELGDSALYLCASSLAQGAYNEQFFGPGTRLTVL.

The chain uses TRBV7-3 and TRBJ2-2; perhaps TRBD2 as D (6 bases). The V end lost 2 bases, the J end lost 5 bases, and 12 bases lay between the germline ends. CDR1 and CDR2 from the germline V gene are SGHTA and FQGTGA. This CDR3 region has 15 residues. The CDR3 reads CASSLDSRGTGELFF. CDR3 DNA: TGTGCCAGCAGCTTAGACAGCCGGGGGACCGGGGAGCTGTTTTTT.